A single sample is the source of the 27 T cell receptor beta chains below, sequenced in a study of identical twins. TCRdb independently ran MiXCR on the 5' RACE reads; one entry per CDR3 protein. The sample carries around 1.7 million distinct CDR3 sequences, about 30% recorded once. Sequencing was done on a sample of cord blood. These receptors originate from a newborn girl in good health.

The chain employs TRBV28 and TRBJ1-6, with unresolved D. This CDR3 spans 15 amino acids. CDR1 MDHEN and CDR2 SYDVKM come from the germline V gene. V dropped 3 bases and J dropped 6 bases, with 12 bases sitting between them. The CDR3 loop is CASSFSGLVNSPLHF. In nucleotides, the CDR3 is TGTGCCAGCAGTTTCTCCGGACTCGTTAATTCACCCCTCCACTTT.

The J gene is TRBJ2-1, the V gene TRBV3-1; 9 bases fit TRBD2. Trimming at V came to 4 bases and at J to 8 bases, leaving 9 bases not matched to a gene. The CDR3 totals 15 residues. CDR1 is LGHDT, CDR2 YNNKEL, per germline (reference sequence). The CDR3 bases are TGTGCCAGCAGCCCTGGACTAGCGAATAGGGATGAGCAGTTCTTC. Amino acid sequence: CASSPGLANRDEQFF.

The rearrangement links TRBV7-9 to TRBJ1-1; D is unresolved. Trimming pared 6 bases from V and 1 base from J, leaving 15 bases between. The CDR3 is made up of 15 amino acids. From germline, CDR1 is SEHNR and CDR2 FQNEAQ (reference sequence). The CDR3 loop reads CASRPGGIQNTEAFF. CDR3 coding DNA: TGTGCCAGCAGACCAGGAGGGATACAGAACACTGAAGCTTTCTTT.

V usage is TRBV7-2 and J usage is TRBJ2-1; 15 bases map to TRBD2. CDR3 size: 17 residues. The germline V gene encodes CDR1 SGHTA and CDR2 FQGNSA. Trimming removed 4 bases from V and 9 bases from J; junction bases left unmatched: 10. The CDR3 reads CASSSPGLAGGQGEQFF. The CDR3 region has the DNA TGTGCCAGCAGCTCCCCAGGACTAGCGGGAGGGCAGGGTGAGCAGTTCTTC.

The table lists this clonotype with many counts. Written as DNA, the CDR3 is TGTGCCAGCAGCCAAGAGCGCTACGAGCAGTACTTC. It is translated as CASSQERYEQYF. The V gene is TRBV3-1, the J gene TRBJ2-7; no clear D. The CDR3 has 12 amino acids. Trimming cost V 0 bases and J 3 bases, with 3 bases left between them. Germline-derived CDR1 and CDR2 are LGHDT and YNNKEL (reference sequence).

The CDR3 loop reads CASILRASRDEQYF. The CDR3 nucleotides read TGTGCCAGCATCCTTCGGGCTAGCAGGGATGAGCAGTACTTC. V gene TRBV12-3 or TRBV12-4 combines with J gene TRBJ2-7; the D call may be TRBD1 or TRBD2 (5 bases each). CDR3 length equals 14 residues. V shed 7 bases and J shed 7 bases, with 20 bases lying between them.

The table lists this clonotype with a few counts. The chain couples TRBV12-5 to TRBJ2-7; possible D gene TRBD2, 6 bases. Germline CDR1 is LGHNT and CDR2 is FRNRAP. The CDR3 extends over 15 amino acids. Trimming cost V 2 bases and J 2 bases, with 13 bases left between them. CDR3 bases: TGTGCTAGTGGTTTGCACGACGGGGGACCCTACGAGCAGTACTTC. Translated, it gives CASGLHDGGPYEQYF.

This chain joins TRBV21-1 and TRBJ2-1; the table's D call, TRBD1, has no DNA check behind it. TRBV21-1 constitutes a pseudogene. The CDR3 consists of 12 residues. As DNA, the CDR3 is TGTGCCAGCAGCAAAGAGGGCGGTGAGCAGTTCTTC. Protein product: CASSKEGGEQFF.

Concerning this clonotype: A read error may produce the germline difference seen at one junction end. V gene TRBV11-2 combines with J gene TRBJ2-3; no firm D call. This CDR3 contains 14 residues. The germline gives CDR1 SGHAT, CDR2 FQNNGV. As DNA, the CDR3 is TGTGCCAGCGGCTTAGATCACGGCACAGATACGCAGTATTTT. This encodes CASGLDHGTDTQYF.

The J gene is TRBJ1-1, the V gene TRBV14, with D unclear. V lost 0 bases and J lost 9, with 17 bases in between. This CDR3 is 15 amino acids long. Germline values: CDR1 SGHDN, CDR2 FVKESK. The CDR3, as DNA: TGTGCCAGCAGCCAAGAAAGGATATCCCTTGGAAAAGCTTTCTTT. This gives the protein CASSQERISLGKAFF.

In its sample, this clonotype was seen many times. This chain links TRBV29-1 with TRBJ2-7, with 7 bases matching TRBD1. The junction had 10 bases not matched to a gene; V was cut back by 0 bases and J by 2 bases. The CDR3 covers 16 residues. Germline lookup yields CDR1 SQVTM and CDR2 ANQGSEA. CDR3 residues: CSVEDRRGRTTYEQYF. The DNA of the CDR3 is TGCAGCGTTGAAGATCGAAGGGGGCGAACTACCTACGAGCAGTACTTC.

The chain recombines TRBV3-1 with TRBJ2-5; possibly TRBD1 for D (5 bases). Germline V lookup: CDR1 LGHDT, CDR2 YNNKEL (reference sequence). This CDR3 contains 11 residues. The V gene lost 1 base and the J gene lost 11 bases, with 8 bases spanning the gap. CDR3 bases: TGTGCCAGCAGCCAAGTACAGGAGCAGTACTTC. Amino acid sequence: CASSQVQEQYF.

The J gene is TRBJ2-2, the V gene TRBV28, with 12 bases fitting TRBD2. This CDR3 spans 18 amino acids. CDR1 is MDHEN, CDR2 SYDVKM, per germline. Germline trimming cut 3 bases from V and 4 bases from J; bases unmatched to any gene: 9. This CDR3 is CASSLVASGRAFTGELFF. CDR3 nucleotides: TGTGCCAGCAGTTTGGTAGCTAGCGGGAGGGCCTTCACCGGGGAGCTGTTTTTT. The variable domain in full, with the rest retrieved from reference TRBV28 and TRBJ2-2, is DVKVTQSSRYLVKRTGEKVFLECVQDMDHENMFWYRQDPGLGLRLIYFSYDVKMKEKGDIPEGYSVSREKKERFSLILESASTNQTSMYLCASSLVASGRAFTGELFFGEGSRLTVL.

V usage is TRBV27 and J usage is TRBJ1-1; 7 nucleotides agree with TRBD1. CDR3 length equals 13 residues. The germline CDR1 and CDR2 sequences are MNHEY and SMNVEV (reference sequence). J gave up 7 bases and V 8 bases, and 10 bases lay outside the gene matches. The CDR3 DNA is TGTGCCAGCTGGGGAGGGGGCATGGTTGAAGCTTTCTTT. Translating it yields CASWGGGMVEAFF.

In this sample, this clonotype turned up many times. The chain has TRBV29-1 and TRBJ1-2, with 9 nucleotides matching TRBD1. The CDR3 runs 14 residues. V was pared by 6 bases and J by 3 bases, with 8 bases of the junction left unmatched. Per germline, CDR1 SQVTM and CDR2 ANQGSEA. The CDR3 DNA sequence: TGCAGCGTCCTCCGACAGGGGGGGGACTATGGCTACACCTTC. It is translated as CSVLRQGGDYGYTF.

This clonotype was counted once. This sequence joins TRBV4-2 and TRBJ2-1, with TRBD1 matching 8 bases. The CDR3 is 17 residues long. J lost 8 bases, V lost 8 bases, and 20 bases had no gene match. Per the germline V gene, CDR1 is LGHNA and CDR2 is YNFKEQ. The CDR3 DNA reads TGTGCCAGCTCACCTTTGAAGACAGGGGATAGCGTCGATGAGCAGTTCTTC. Encoded protein: CASSPLKTGDSVDEQFF.

The gene calls are TRBV25-1 and TRBJ2-1, with TRBD1 matching over 12 bases. Germline CDR1 MGHDK, CDR2 SYGVNS. This CDR3 region has 15 residues. Trimming removed 4 bases from V and 8 bases from J; junction bases left unmatched: 6. The CDR3 DNA is TGTGCCAGCAGTGTCCCCGGGACAGGGGGCTATGAGCAGTTCTTC. Its translation: CASSVPGTGGYEQFF.

This clonotype was seen a few times. The rearrangement links TRBV5-1 to TRBJ2-3; tentative D call: TRBD2 (6 bases). Trimming left V 4 bases short and J 7 bases short, with 22 bases between. This CDR3 spans 16 amino acids. Germline V gives CDR1 SGHRS, CDR2 YFSETQ. As DNA, the CDR3 is TGCGCCAGCAGCGACGGGACTGGGCCGTGGACTAATACGCAGTATTTT. Amino acid sequence: CASSDGTGPWTNTQYF.

The chain has TRBV20-1 and TRBJ2-5; TRBD2 matches 12 bases. The CDR3 is 15 residues long. Trimming at V came to 0 bases and at J to 7 bases, leaving 6 bases not matched to a gene. Germline CDR1 reads DFQATT; CDR2 reads SNEGSKA (reference sequence). The CDR3 nucleotides are TGCAGTGCTAGAGATCTAGCGGGGGGGCGGGGGACCCAGTACTTC. This gives the protein CSARDLAGGRGTQYF.

The CDR3 is CSARDMVVEDWGGETQYF. Written as DNA, the CDR3 is TGCAGTGCTAGAGATATGGTTGTTGAGGATTGGGGAGGAGAGACCCAGTACTTC. J is TRBJ2-5 and V is TRBV20-1; TRBD2 is a possible D gene (6 bases). The V end was cut by 0 bases, the J end by 4 bases, with 24 bases between. Germline loops: CDR1 DFQATT, CDR2 SNEGSKA (reference sequence). This CDR3 comprises 18 residues.

The genes are TRBV5-1 and TRBJ2-1, with D unclear. Trimming removed 0 bases at V and 6 bases at J, with 7 bases between. The germline V gene has CDR1 SGHRS and CDR2 YFSETQ. CDR3 length: 13 residues. CDR3: CASSLGWSNEQFF. The CDR3 nucleotides are TGCGCCAGCAGCTTGGGCTGGTCCAATGAGCAGTTCTTC. Together with reference TRBV5-1 and TRBJ2-1, the CDR3 gives the full variable domain: KAGVTQTPRYLIKTRGQQVTLSCSPISGHRSVSWYQQTPGQGLQFLFEYFSETQRNKGNFPGRFSGRQFSNSRSEMNVSTLELGDSALYLCASSLGWSNEQFFGPGTRLTVL.

The genes are TRBV28 and TRBJ2-1; a weak D match, TRBD2 (5 bases). Trimming stripped 6 bases from V and 10 bases from J, with 28 bases between. The CDR3 is 17 residues long. Per germline, CDR1 MDHEN and CDR2 SYDVKM. CDR3 in amino acids: CASSRFLKRPRGGEQFF. DNA of the CDR3: TGTGCCAGCAGCCGATTCCTCAAGCGGCCCAGAGGAGGCGAGCAGTTCTTC.

This rearrangement joins TRBV11-1 to TRBJ2-4, with 10 bases identical to TRBD2. CDR1 is SGHAT, CDR2 FQDESV, per germline (reference sequence). This CDR3 contains 21 residues. V was clipped by 5 bases and J by 0 bases; unmatched bases: 19. CDR3 in DNA: TGTGCCAGCAGCCCGCTTGGACCGGGACTAGCGACGTCTCTAGCCAAAAACATTCAGTACTTC. Its protein product is CASSPLGPGLATSLAKNIQYF.

This clonotype was seen only a few times. The chain combines TRBV4-1 with TRBJ1-4; 7 positions match TRBD1. V was pared by 0 bases and J by 5 bases, with 6 bases of the junction left unmatched. The CDR3 sequence is 16 residues long. The germline CDR1 and CDR2 sequences are MGHRA and YSYEKL. The CDR3 DNA is TGCGCCAGCAGCCAAGACCGGGACAGCTTAAATGAAAAACTGTTTTTT. Translation: CASSQDRDSLNEKLFF.

This clonotype was counted only a few times. The V call is TRBV7-2, the J call TRBJ2-1, with D possibly TRBD1 on 6 matching bases. The germline V and J ends were trimmed by 1 base and 5 bases, with 15 bases remaining between them. Germline values: CDR1 SGHTA, CDR2 FQGNSA. The CDR3 covers 16 residues. CDR3 amino acids: CASSLVAGVKNNEQFF. The CDR3 bases are TGTGCCAGCAGCTTAGTTGCAGGGGTCAAAAACAATGAGCAGTTCTTC. The complete variable domain, with remaining parts taken from reference TRBV7-2 and TRBJ2-1, reads GAGVSQSPSNKVTEKGKDVELRCDPISGHTALYWYRQSLGQGLEFLIYFQGNSAPDKSGLPSDRFSAERTGGSVSTLTIQRTQQEDSAVYLCASSLVAGVKNNEQFFGPGTRLTVL.

This clonotype was seen more than once but under ten times. The J gene is TRBJ1-2, the V gene TRBV24-1, with 8 nucleotides matching TRBD1. Per the germline V gene, CDR1 is KGHDR and CDR2 is SFDVKD. V lost 4 bases and J lost 5; bases outside the gene matches: 11. The CDR3 totals 16 residues. Here the CDR3 reads CATSEGRQGPEYGYTF. CDR3 coding DNA: TGTGCCACCAGTGAAGGAAGACAGGGGCCGGAGTATGGCTACACCTTC.

Comment on this clonotype: This may stem from a read error, because a much larger clone lies one nucleotide away. The chain has TRBV13 and TRBJ2-1; 7 nucleotides align to TRBD2. The DNA end is a closer match to TRBJ2-7, so the J assignment may be wrong. The CDR3 is 16 residues long. The germline CDR1 and CDR2 sequences are PRHDT and FYEKMQ (reference sequence). CDR3 sequence reads: CASSPRRRGTYNEQYF. The CDR3 DNA reads TGTGCCAGCAGCCCTCGTAGGCGGGGGACCTACAATGAGCAGTACTTC.